This T cell receptor (beta chain) came from a study of cytomegalovirus exposure and HLA in healthy donors. PCR employed 60 Vbeta and 13 Jbeta primers. The method was immunoSEQ multiplex PCR; TCRdb's version includes in-frame clones alone and lacks a portion of them. This sample has some 200,000 clones, with over 75% found just once. For this clone: Its antigen is not known.

The study, taken as a whole, reports: Data from an earlier analysis indicated that most TCR beta V segments were productive either about 90% or about 30% of the time.

This CDR3 has 15 residues. Germline CDR1 is SGHRS and CDR2 is YFSETQ. The V segment lost 0 bases and the J segment 10 bases; nucleotides outside the gene matches: 10. The V call is TRBV5-1, the J call TRBJ2-1; the match to TRBD2 covers 7 bases. Sequenced: PBMCs. This receptor was identified in a middle-aged man in good health and CMV-seropositive. The DNA of the CDR3 is TGCGCCAGCAGCTTGGAGGTTGGGGGGGTAGGGGAGCAGTTCTTC. This encodes CASSLEVGGVGEQFF.